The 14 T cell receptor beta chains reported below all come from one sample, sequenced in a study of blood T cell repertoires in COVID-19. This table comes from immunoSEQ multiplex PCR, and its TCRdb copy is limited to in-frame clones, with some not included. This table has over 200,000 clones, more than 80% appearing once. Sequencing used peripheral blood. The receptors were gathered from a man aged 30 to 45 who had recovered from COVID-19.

CDR3: CSVEIRAQTDNVNTEAFF. CDR3 coding DNA: TGCAGCGTTGAAATTAGGGCACAGACGGACAATGTGAACACTGAAGCTTTCTTT. The gene calls are TRBV29-1 and TRBJ1-1, with D perhaps TRBD1 (5 bases). V lost 2 bases, J lost 0 bases, and 22 bases lay in between. Germline V CDR1 and CDR2: SQVTM, ANQGSEA. The CDR3 runs to 18 residues.

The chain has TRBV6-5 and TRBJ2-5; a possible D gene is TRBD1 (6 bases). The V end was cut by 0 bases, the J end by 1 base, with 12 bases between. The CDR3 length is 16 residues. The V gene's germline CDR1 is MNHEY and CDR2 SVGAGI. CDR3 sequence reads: CASSYSYGTFQETQYF. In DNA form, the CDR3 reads TGTGCCAGCAGTTACTCGTACGGGACATTCCAAGAGACCCAGTACTTC.

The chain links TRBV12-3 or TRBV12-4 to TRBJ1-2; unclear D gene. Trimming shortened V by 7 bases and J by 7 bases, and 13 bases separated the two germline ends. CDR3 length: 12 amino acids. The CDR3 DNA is TGTGCCAGCAACTTAGCCGGGAGTGGCTACACCTTC. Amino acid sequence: CASNLAGSGYTF.

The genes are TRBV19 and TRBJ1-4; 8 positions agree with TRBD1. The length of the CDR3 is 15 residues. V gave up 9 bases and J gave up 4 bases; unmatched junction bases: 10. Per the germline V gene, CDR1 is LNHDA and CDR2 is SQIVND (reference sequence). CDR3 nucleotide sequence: TGTGCCAGCCAAGGGGACAGGCTACTTAATGAAAAACTGTTTTTT. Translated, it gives CASQGDRLLNEKLFF.

This CDR3 reads CASSDSQGVNKAFF. The CDR3 DNA reads TGTGCCAGCAGTGACTCGCAGGGTGTTAATAAAGCTTTCTTT. This rearrangement joins TRBV6-4 to TRBJ1-1; weak D call: TRBD1 (5 bases). Germline assignment: CDR1 MRHNA and CDR2 SNTAGT. The CDR3 sequence is 14 residues long. Trimming left V 0 bases short and J 9 bases short, with 14 bases between.

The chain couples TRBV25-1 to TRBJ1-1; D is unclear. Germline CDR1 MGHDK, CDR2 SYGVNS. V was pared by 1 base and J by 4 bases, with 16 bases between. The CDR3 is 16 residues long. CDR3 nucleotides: TGTGCCAGCAGTGAATTAGAAAACGGAGGAGCCACTGAAGCTTTCTTT. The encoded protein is CASSELENGGATEAFF.

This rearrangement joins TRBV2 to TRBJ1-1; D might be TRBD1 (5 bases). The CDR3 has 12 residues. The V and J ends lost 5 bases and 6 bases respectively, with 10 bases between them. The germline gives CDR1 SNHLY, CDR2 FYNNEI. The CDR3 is CASSQGRAEAFF. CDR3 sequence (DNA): TGTGCCAGCAGTCAGGGTAGGGCTGAAGCTTTCTTT. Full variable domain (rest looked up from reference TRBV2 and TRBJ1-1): EPEVTQTPSHQVTQMGQEVILRCVPISNHLYFYWYRQILGQKVEFLVSFYNNEISEKSEIFDDQFSVERPDGSNFTLKIRSTKLEDSAMYFCASSQGRAEAFFGQGTRLTVV.

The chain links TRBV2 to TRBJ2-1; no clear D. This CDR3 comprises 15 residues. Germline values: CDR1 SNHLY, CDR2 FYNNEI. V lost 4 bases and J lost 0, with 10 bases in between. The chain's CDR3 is CASSVPESSYNEQFF. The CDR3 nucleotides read TGTGCCAGCAGTGTTCCGGAGAGCTCCTACAATGAGCAGTTCTTC.

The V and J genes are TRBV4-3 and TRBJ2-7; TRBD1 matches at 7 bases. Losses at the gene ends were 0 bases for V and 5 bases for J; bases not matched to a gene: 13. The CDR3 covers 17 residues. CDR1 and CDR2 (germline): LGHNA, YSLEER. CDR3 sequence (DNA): TGCGCCAGCAGCCAAGATGGTCTCCCTGACAGGGTCCACGAGCAGTACTTC. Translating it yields CASSQDGLPDRVHEQYF.

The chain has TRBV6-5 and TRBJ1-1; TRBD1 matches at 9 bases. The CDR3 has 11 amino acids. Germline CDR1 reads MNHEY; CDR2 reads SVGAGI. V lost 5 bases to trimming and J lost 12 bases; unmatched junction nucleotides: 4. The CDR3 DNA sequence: TGTGCCAGCAGTCAGGGACAGGGAACTTTCTTT. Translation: CASSQGQGTFF.

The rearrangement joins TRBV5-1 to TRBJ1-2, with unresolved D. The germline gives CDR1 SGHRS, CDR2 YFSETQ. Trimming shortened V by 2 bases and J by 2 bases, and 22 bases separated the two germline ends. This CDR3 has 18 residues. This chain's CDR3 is CASSFLRTFKSGNYGYTF. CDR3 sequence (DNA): TGCGCCAGCAGCTTCTTAAGGACTTTTAAATCGGGAAACTATGGCTACACCTTC.

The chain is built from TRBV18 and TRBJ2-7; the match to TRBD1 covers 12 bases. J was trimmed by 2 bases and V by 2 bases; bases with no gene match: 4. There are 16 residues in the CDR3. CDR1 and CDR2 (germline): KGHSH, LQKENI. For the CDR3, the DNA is TGTGCCAGCTCACCATCCGGGACAGGGGGCGCCTACGAGCAGTACTTC. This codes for CASSPSGTGGAYEQYF. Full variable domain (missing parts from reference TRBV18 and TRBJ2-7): NAGVMQNPRHLVRRRGQEARLRCSPMKGHSHVYWYRQLPEEGLKFMVYLQKENIIDESGMPKERFSAEFPKEGPSILRIQQVVRGDSAAYFCASSPSGTGGAYEQYFGPGTRLTVT.

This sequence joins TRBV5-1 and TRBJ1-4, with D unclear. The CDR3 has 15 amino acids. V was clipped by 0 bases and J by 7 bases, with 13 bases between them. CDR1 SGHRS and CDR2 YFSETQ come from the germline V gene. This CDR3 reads CASSLGGVLTEKLFF. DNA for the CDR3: TGCGCCAGCAGCTTGGGAGGCGTACTGACTGAAAAACTGTTTTTT.

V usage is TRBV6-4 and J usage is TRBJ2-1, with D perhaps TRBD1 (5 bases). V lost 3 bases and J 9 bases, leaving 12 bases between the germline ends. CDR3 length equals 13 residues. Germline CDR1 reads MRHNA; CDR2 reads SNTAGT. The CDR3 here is CASSDEGVGEQFF. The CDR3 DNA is TGTGCCAGCAGTGATGAAGGGGTTGGTGAGCAGTTCTTC.